The text below deals with one T cell receptor (beta chain). Data came from immunoSEQ multiplex PCR; TCRdb stores just in-frame clones and leaves some out. The sample includes over 200,000 clones, around 83% of them seen just once. The data were obtained in a study of blood T cell repertoires in COVID-19. The V gene's germline CDR1 is MDHEN and CDR2 SYDVKM. The trim removed 8 bases at V and 5 bases at J, leaving 9 bases unmatched. The CDR3 spans 14 residues. V gene TRBV28 combines with J gene TRBJ2-7; 10 nucleotides agree with TRBD1. This clonotype originated in a man older than 75 with acute or convalescent COVID-19. Sequences were obtained from peripheral blood. CDR3 sequence (DNA): TGTGCCAGCGAAGGCCGGGACAGGGGTAACGAGCAGTACTTC. Its protein is CASEGRDRGNEQYF.